A single sample gave rise to the 21 T cell receptor beta chains below, sequenced in a study of T-cell memory formation after mild COVID-19. TCRdb re-called the 5' RACE reads with MiXCR, one entry per CDR3 protein. Here the sample spans hundreds of thousands of distinct CDR3 sequences, around 16% being singletons. Sequencing input: PBMCs or a T cell subset sorted from them (not recorded which). These receptors all stem from an adult woman who had mild COVID-19 (a few samples of this study predate the infection). Cell type and time point are not known.

This chain joins TRBV7-2 and TRBJ1-2, with D maybe TRBD1 (5 bases). The germline V gene has CDR1 SGHTA and CDR2 FQGNSA. The CDR3 is 14 amino acids. Trimming removed 7 bases from V and 4 bases from J, with 16 bases in between. This CDR3 is CASKGVDRSYGYTF. CDR3 nucleotide sequence: TGTGCCAGCAAAGGAGTTGACAGAAGCTATGGCTACACCTTC.

V is TRBV10-3 and J is TRBJ2-7, with 13 bases aligning to TRBD2. The CDR3 runs 16 residues. Germline V gives CDR1 ENHRY, CDR2 SYGVKD. V gave up 2 bases and J gave up 5 bases; unmatched junction bases: 6. The CDR3 sequence is CAISEPPGTSGNEQYF. The CDR3 region has the DNA TGTGCCATCAGTGAGCCGCCCGGGACTAGCGGGAACGAGCAGTACTTC.

Only a few counts were recorded for this clonotype. This rearrangement joins TRBV24-1 to TRBJ2-7; possibly TRBD2 for D (6 bases). Trimming removed 2 bases from V and 2 bases from J, with 12 bases in between. This CDR3 is 15 amino acids long. CDR1 and CDR2 from the germline V gene are KGHDR and SFDVKD. The CDR3 spells CATSDYFGGAYEQYF. Written as DNA, the CDR3 is TGTGCCACCAGTGATTACTTCGGGGGAGCCTACGAGCAGTACTTC.

The chain uses TRBV5-6 and TRBJ2-3; D call uncertain. This CDR3 is 13 amino acids long. Germline V gene sequence: CDR1 SGHDT, CDR2 YYEEEE. V lost 2 bases to trimming and J lost 2 bases, with 6 bases between them. The CDR3 region is CASSLQLTDTQYF. CDR3 DNA sequence: TGTGCCAGCAGCTTACAACTCACAGATACGCAGTATTTT.

The V call is TRBV14, the J call TRBJ2-7, with no clear D. Germline V gene sequence: CDR1 SGHDN, CDR2 FVKESK. Trimming removed 0 bases at V and 3 bases at J, with 9 bases between. The CDR3 sequence is 14 residues long. This CDR3 is CASSQDQLNYEQYF. The CDR3 DNA sequence: TGTGCCAGCAGCCAAGATCAACTCAACTACGAGCAGTACTTC.

This chain joins TRBV2 and TRBJ2-1, with 7 bases aligning to TRBD1. Trimming took 9 bases from V and 7 from J; bases not matched to a gene: 15. CDR3 size: 15 residues. Germline CDR1 reads SNHLY; CDR2 reads FYNNEI. CDR3 sequence (DNA): TGTGCCAGTACTCCCCGTAAAGGGGGCTGGAATGAGCAGTTCTTC. It is translated as CASTPRKGGWNEQFF.

The chain carries TRBV6-5 and TRBJ2-1; D may be TRBD2 (6 bases). CDR1 is MNHEY and CDR2 is SVGAGI in the germline V gene. The CDR3 has 13 residues. V shed 7 bases and J shed 5 bases, with 12 bases lying between them. DNA of the CDR3: TGTGCCAGCATCCGACTAGGGGACAATGAGCAGTTCTTC. Protein product: CASIRLGDNEQFF.

The V and J genes are TRBV12-3 or TRBV12-4 and TRBJ1-6; maybe TRBD1 (6 bases). The CDR3 is 17 amino acids. The germline V and J ends were trimmed by 6 bases and 10 bases, with 25 bases remaining between them. The CDR3: CASSRNTGGPAWSPLHF. The CDR3, as DNA: TGTGCCAGCAGCCGTAATACGGGGGGCCCGGCATGGTCACCCCTCCACTTT.

J is TRBJ2-3 and V is TRBV6-5; the D gene could be TRBD1 or TRBD2 (5 bases each). CDR1 is MNHEY, CDR2 SVGAGI, per germline. There are 17 residues in the CDR3. Trimming cost V 5 bases and J 2 bases, with 20 bases left between them. The CDR3 loop reads CASSRLRGIGNTDTQYF. In nucleotides, the CDR3 is TGTGCCAGCAGTCGACTCCGGGGCATTGGAAACACAGATACGCAGTATTTT.

There are a few counts of this clonotype. The chain uses TRBV9 and TRBJ1-1; D not resolved. Trimming cost V 0 bases and J 1 base, with 7 bases left between them. The CDR3 totals 14 residues. Germline V lookup: CDR1 SGDLS, CDR2 YYNGEE. The CDR3 nucleotides read TGTGCCAGCAGCGTAGATACAGCGAACACTGAAGCTTTCTTT. Translation: CASSVDTANTEAFF.

This clonotype was found once. This rearrangement joins TRBV30 to TRBJ2-2, with D tentatively TRBD1 (5 bases). The CDR3 extends over 13 amino acids. Germline assignment: CDR1 GTSNPN and CDR2 SVGIG (reference sequence). The ends were cut back, 5 bases at V and 5 bases at J, with 12 bases in the middle. The CDR3, as DNA: TGTGCCTGGTCAGGGCTGGGGACCGGGGAGCTGTTTTTT. It codes for CAWSGLGTGELFF.

This clonotype occurred a few times. The V and J genes are TRBV10-2 and TRBJ1-5; the D gene is possibly TRBD1 (6 bases). This CDR3 contains 13 residues. The germline V gene encodes CDR1 WSHSY and CDR2 SAAADI. V gave up 9 bases and J gave up 0 bases, with 9 bases separating them. CDR3 protein: CASTGTSNQPQHF. CDR3 bases: TGCGCCAGTACAGGGACTAGCAATCAGCCCCAGCATTTT.

Many counts were recorded for this clonotype. V usage is TRBV20-1 and J usage is TRBJ2-5; D might be TRBD2 (6 bases). The CDR3 is made up of 18 amino acids. The V gene lost 0 bases and the J gene lost 2 bases, with 22 bases spanning the gap. Looked up from germline, CDR1 is DFQATT and CDR2 is SNEGSKA (reference sequence). CDR3 in amino acids: CSARDFDRLVGGQETQYF. CDR3 DNA: TGCAGTGCTAGAGATTTCGACCGACTAGTAGGCGGACAAGAGACCCAGTACTTC.

The chain has TRBV6-2 or TRBV6-3 and TRBJ1-2; 9 nucleotides line up with TRBD1. This CDR3 has 16 amino acids. Germline-derived CDR1 and CDR2 are MNHEY and SVGEGT. V was pared by 2 bases and J by 1 base, with 5 bases of the junction left unmatched. The CDR3 reads CASSYNRGRLNYGYTF. CDR3 DNA sequence: TGTGCCAGCAGTTACAACAGGGGGCGGCTTAACTATGGCTACACCTTC.

This clonotype showed up just a few times. The V and J genes are TRBV5-6 and TRBJ2-7, with 7 bases lining up with TRBD1. V trimming: 4 bases; J trimming: 5 bases; junction bases outside the gene matches: 12. Germline V CDR1 and CDR2: SGHDT, YYEEEE. CDR3 length: 15 amino acids. Here the CDR3 DNA reads TGTGCCAGCAGCATCACGACAGGGATGATAAACGAGCAGTACTTC. Protein sequence: CASSITTGMINEQYF.

This clonotype turned up a few times. The chain combines TRBV6-2 or TRBV6-3 with TRBJ2-1; TRBD1 matches 9 bases. The V segment lost 0 bases and the J segment 6 bases; nucleotides outside the gene matches: 6. CDR1 and CDR2 from the germline V gene are MNHEY and SVGEGT. The CDR3 is 16 amino acids. For the CDR3, the DNA is TGTGCCAGCAGTTACTCGATTCAGACAGGGGGCAATGAGCAGTTCTTC. The encoded protein is CASSYSIQTGGNEQFF.

The CDR3 coding sequence is TGTGCCAGCAGTTCTGCCTCCGGACGCAACACTGAAGCTTTCTTT. This sequence encodes CASSSASGRNTEAFF. The V call is TRBV27, the J call TRBJ1-1, with D unresolved. Trimming shortened V by 4 bases and J by 2 bases, and 14 bases separated the two germline ends. The V gene's germline CDR1 is MNHEY and CDR2 SMNVEV (reference sequence). This CDR3 is built from 15 residues.

This rearrangement joins TRBV2 to TRBJ1-2, with 8 bases aligning to TRBD1. CDR1 and CDR2 (germline): SNHLY, FYNNEI. The J segment lost 9 bases and the V segment lost 6 bases, leaving 12 bases of the junction unmatched. The CDR3 extends over 14 amino acids. CDR3 nucleotide sequence: TGTGCCAGCAGCGGACAGGGCGGTGTTAGTAGCTACACCTTC. Its translation is CASSGQGGVSSYTF.

The genes are TRBV6-5 and TRBJ1-2, with 10 bases identical to TRBD1. Germline V lookup: CDR1 MNHEY, CDR2 SVGAGI. The CDR3 totals 16 residues. J lost 4 bases, V lost 6 bases, and 11 bases had no gene match. This chain's CDR3 is CASRTFGTGVLYGYTF. In DNA, the CDR3 is TGTGCCAGCAGGACTTTCGGGACAGGGGTCCTCTATGGCTACACCTTC.

This clonotype was counted only a few times. This chain connects TRBV7-6 to TRBJ2-2; 7 bases line up with TRBD1. The V gene end was trimmed by 6 bases and the J gene end by 6 bases; junction bases not matched to a gene: 7. There are 14 residues in the CDR3. Germline CDR1 is SGHVS and CDR2 is FNYEAQ. In DNA, the CDR3 is TGTGCCAGCAGTCTAGGGGGCGAGGCCGGGGAGCTGTTTTTT. This encodes CASSLGGEAGELFF.

The CDR3 DNA reads as TGCAGCTCGTCAGGGGTAAACGGTATGAACACTGAAGCTTTCTTT. It encodes CSSSGVNGMNTEAFF. The chain employs TRBV29-1 and TRBJ1-1; perhaps TRBD1 as D (6 bases). CDR1 and CDR2 from the germline V gene are SQVTM and ANQGSEA. Trimming left V 8 bases short and J 0 bases short, with 19 bases between. The CDR3 is 15 amino acids.